Sequencing of this T cell receptor beta chain was carried out in a study of blood T cell repertoires in COVID-19. For the study at large: Whether acute or convalescent, the COVID-19 samples came from the United States, Italy and Spain. The cDNA or gDNA used as material had been derived from T cells, B-cell-depleted T cells, or PBMCs.

This CDR3 is 17 amino acids long. V lost 1 base and J lost 0; bases outside the gene matches: 3. Germline CDR1 is KGHSH and CDR2 is LQKENI. Authors' analysis steps: Amplifying reference gene primers gave estimates of nucleated cell counts. Using immunoSEQ multiplex PCR, the repertoire was profiled, and TCRdb retains in-frame clones only, with some absent. V and J calls and clone size are those listed in that table; D and trimming were worked out from the DNA. The sample has more than 250,000 clones; more than 70% are singletons. This TCR derives from a woman aged 45-65 years with acute or convalescent COVID-19. The chain is built from TRBV18 and TRBJ1-3; 10 bases are a match to TRBD1. Sequencing used peripheral blood. CDR3 in DNA: TGTGCCAGCTCACCACAAGGGACAGGGGTCTCTGGAAACACCATATATTTT. The encoded protein is CASSPQGTGVSGNTIYF.